This T cell receptor beta chain was sequenced during a study of CD8 T cells in Susac syndrome (dated by TCRdb to between 2018 and 2021). In terms of the full investigation: Repertoire sequencing was used to test whether CD8+ T cell activation and differentiation in Susac syndrome was antigen driven. The clonality of the CD8+ T cell repertoire was compared across more than 9 healthy donors, about 14 Susac syndrome patients and 15 multiple sclerosis patients.

What the work shows at the level of the full study, not this receptor alone: The number of individuals in the TCR sequencing and HLA analysis was recognized as being relatively small.

For CDR1 and CDR2, the germline V gene lists SQVTM and ANQGSEA. The V end loses 2 bases and the J end loses 0 bases, and a stretch of 10 bases separates them. There are 15 amino acids in the CDR3, from cysteine to phenylalanine inclusive. Of all the DNA, just the CDR3 is kept, 45 bases in frame from base 1. High-throughput TCR beta sequencing profiled peripheral blood CD8+ and CD4+ T cells from healthy donors, Susac syndrome patients and multiple sclerosis patients. The multiple sclerosis controls were treatment-naive patients whose relapsing-remitting disease, either stable or active, fulfilled the revised McDonald criteria. CD8+ TEMRA cells were enriched by FACS, while bulk CD8+ and CD4+ T cells were purified by magnetic negative isolation. Blood was drawn into EDTA tubes, processed within 24 hours, and PBMCs were isolated by density gradient centrifugation. PBMCs intended for TCR sequencing were cryopreserved in liquid nitrogen and were subsequently thawed in a 37 degrees C water bath. The sorted or isolated CD4+, CD8+ and CD8+ TEMRA cells had a purity of 90% or higher.

RNA was extracted with the RNeasy kit and roughly 0.5 to 1 ug was reverse transcribed using random hexamers. The immunoSEQ multiplex PCR assay, covering 54 Vbeta and 13 Jbeta segments, was used to amplify TCR beta CDR3 regions. PCR amplification bias was corrected by using a synthetic template baseline for primer optimization and computational correction. The study's own analysis went as follows. Reads were assigned to V, D and J genes according to IMGT and analyzed in immunoSEQ Analyzer, with only productive sequences retained. Clonality was computed as one minus Shannon entropy normalized by log2 of the number of productive unique sequences. For each patient and control, public and private clones were evaluated among the 100 most prevalent clones. Susac-specific clones were defined as absent from healthy and MS cohorts, around 970 published viral clones and other ImmuneACCESS disease sequences. TCRdb reprocessed the public reads (quality trimming at Q25 with fastp, clone calling with MiXCR) and kept in-frame beta chains. Under each unique CDR3 protein, matching rows form one entry showing the most common genes and DNA. The V and J calls shown here were made by TCRdb, not taken from the authors' results. Here the sample has about 300,000 distinct CDR3 sequences; about 85% occur a single time. Of the sample, around 0.11% falls within the top ten clones.

As to this clonotype: Its antigen is unknown. The record has no base qualities; no much larger clone is one base away.

This receptor was identified in a human donor with multiple sclerosis. The sequenced sample consisted of CD8+ T cells from PBMCs. The chain couples TRBV29-1 to TRBJ2-2, with TRBD2 tentatively as D gene (7 bases match). The CDR3 corresponds to CSVEWGGPNTGELFF. The DNA is TGCAGCGTTGAATGGGGGGGCCCGAACACCGGGGAGCTGTTTTTT.